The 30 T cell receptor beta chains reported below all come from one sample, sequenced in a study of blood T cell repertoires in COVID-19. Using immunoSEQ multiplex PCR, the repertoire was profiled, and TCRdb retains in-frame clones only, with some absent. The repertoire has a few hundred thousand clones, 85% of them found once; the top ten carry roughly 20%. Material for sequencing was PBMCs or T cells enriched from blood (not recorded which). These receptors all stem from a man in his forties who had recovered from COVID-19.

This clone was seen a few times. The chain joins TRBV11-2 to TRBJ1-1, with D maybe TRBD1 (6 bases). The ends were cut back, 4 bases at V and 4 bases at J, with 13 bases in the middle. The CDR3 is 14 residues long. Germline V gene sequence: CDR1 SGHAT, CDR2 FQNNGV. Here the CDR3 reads CASSSLDRPTEAFF. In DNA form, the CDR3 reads TGTGCCAGCAGCTCCTTAGACAGGCCCACTGAAGCTTTCTTT.

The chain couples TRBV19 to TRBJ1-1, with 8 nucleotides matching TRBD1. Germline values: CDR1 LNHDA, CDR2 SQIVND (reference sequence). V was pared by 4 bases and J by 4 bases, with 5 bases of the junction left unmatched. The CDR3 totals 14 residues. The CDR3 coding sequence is TGTGCCAGTAGTACCGGACAGGGAAGCACTGAAGCTTTCTTT. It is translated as CASSTGQGSTEAFF.

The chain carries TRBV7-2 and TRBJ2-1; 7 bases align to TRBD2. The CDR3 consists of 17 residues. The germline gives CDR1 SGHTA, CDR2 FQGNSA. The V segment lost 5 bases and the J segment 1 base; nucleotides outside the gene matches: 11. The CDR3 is CASSLFGGSGSYNEQFF. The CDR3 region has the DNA TGTGCCAGCAGCCTTTTTGGCGGGAGTGGTTCCTACAATGAGCAGTTCTTC.

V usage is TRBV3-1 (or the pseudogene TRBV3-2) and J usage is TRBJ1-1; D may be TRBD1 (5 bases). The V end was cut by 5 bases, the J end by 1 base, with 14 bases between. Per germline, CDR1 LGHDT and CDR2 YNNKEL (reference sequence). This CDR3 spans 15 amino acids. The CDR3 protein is CASSSPHQGNTEAFF. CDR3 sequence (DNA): TGTGCCAGCAGCTCTCCCCACCAGGGGAACACTGAAGCTTTCTTT.

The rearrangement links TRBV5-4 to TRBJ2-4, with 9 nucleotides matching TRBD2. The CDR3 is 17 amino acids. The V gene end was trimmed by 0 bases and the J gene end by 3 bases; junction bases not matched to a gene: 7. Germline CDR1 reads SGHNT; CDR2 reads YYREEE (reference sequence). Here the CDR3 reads CASSLAAGGPGKNIQYF. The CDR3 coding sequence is TGTGCCAGCAGCTTGGCGGCGGGAGGGCCAGGCAAAAACATTCAGTACTTC.

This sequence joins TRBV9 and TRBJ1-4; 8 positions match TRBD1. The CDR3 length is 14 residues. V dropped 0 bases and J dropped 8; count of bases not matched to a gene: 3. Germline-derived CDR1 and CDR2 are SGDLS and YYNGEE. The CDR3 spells CASSVAGGNEKLFF. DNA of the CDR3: TGTGCCAGCAGCGTAGCAGGGGGCAACGAAAAACTGTTTTTT.

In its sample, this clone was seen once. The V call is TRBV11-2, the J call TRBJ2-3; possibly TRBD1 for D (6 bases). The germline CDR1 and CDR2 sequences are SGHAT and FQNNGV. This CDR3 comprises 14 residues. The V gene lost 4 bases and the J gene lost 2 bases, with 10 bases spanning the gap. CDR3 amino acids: CASSYRQVTDTQYF. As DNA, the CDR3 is TGTGCCAGCAGCTACAGACAGGTCACAGATACGCAGTATTTT.

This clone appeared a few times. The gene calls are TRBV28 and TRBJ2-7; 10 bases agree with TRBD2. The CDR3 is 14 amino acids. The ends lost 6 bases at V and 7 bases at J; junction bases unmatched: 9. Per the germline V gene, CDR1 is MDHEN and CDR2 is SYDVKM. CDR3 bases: TGTGCCAGCAGCATCGAAGGACTAGCGGTTGAGCAGTACTTC. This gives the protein CASSIEGLAVEQYF.

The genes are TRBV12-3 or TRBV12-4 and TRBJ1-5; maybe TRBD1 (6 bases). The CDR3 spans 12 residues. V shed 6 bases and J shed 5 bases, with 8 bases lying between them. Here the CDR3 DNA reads TGTGCCAGCAGGTCAGGGGATCAGCCCCAGCATTTT. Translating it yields CASRSGDQPQHF.

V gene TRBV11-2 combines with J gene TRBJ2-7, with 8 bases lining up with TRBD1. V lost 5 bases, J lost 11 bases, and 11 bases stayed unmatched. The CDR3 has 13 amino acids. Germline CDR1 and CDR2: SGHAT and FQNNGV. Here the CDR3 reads CASSPGQGGLEYF. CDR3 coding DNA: TGTGCCAGCAGCCCCGGACAGGGCGGGCTAGAGTACTTC.

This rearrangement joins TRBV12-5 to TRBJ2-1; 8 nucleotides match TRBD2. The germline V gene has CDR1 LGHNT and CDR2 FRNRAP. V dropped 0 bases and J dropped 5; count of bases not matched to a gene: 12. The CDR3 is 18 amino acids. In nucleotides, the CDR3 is TGTGCTAGTGGTTTGGTCCAAATAGCGGGACGAGGGGACAATGAGCAGTTCTTC. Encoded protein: CASGLVQIAGRGDNEQFF.

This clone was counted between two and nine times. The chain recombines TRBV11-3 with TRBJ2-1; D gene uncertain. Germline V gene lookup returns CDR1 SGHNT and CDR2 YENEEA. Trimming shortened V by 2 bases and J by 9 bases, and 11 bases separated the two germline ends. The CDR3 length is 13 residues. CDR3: CASSLTEQSEQFF. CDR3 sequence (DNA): TGTGCCAGCAGCTTAACAGAACAGAGTGAGCAGTTCTTC.

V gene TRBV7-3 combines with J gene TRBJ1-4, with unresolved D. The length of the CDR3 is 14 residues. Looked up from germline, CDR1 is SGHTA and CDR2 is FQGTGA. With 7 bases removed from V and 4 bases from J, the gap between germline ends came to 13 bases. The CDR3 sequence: CASTLGGFNEKLFF. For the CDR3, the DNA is TGTGCCAGCACCCTAGGAGGTTTTAATGAAAAACTGTTTTTT. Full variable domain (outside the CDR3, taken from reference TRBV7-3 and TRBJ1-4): GAGVSQTPSNKVTEKGKYVELRCDPISGHTALYWYRQSLGQGPEFLIYFQGTGAADDSGLPNDRFFAVRPEGSVSTLKIQRTERGDSAVYLCASTLGGFNEKLFFGSGTQLSVL.

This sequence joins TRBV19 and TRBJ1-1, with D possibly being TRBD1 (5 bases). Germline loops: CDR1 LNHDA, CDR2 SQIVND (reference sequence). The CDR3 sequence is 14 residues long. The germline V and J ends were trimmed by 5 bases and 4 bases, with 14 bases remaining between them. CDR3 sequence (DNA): TGTGCCAGTAGTGCCAGATCGGGGGGCACTGAAGCTTTCTTT. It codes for CASSARSGGTEAFF.

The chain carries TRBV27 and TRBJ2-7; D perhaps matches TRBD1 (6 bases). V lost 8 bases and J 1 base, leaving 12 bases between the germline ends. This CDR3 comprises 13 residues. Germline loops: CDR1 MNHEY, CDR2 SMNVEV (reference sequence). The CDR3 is CASSPTGSYEQYF. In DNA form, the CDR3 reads TGTGCCAGCTCTCCTACAGGGTCCTACGAGCAGTACTTC.

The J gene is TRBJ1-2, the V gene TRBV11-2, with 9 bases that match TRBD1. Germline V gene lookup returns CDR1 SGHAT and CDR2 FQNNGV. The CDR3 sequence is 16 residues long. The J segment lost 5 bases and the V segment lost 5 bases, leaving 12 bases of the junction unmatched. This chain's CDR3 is CASSPGGQGGEYGYTF. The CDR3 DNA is TGTGCCAGCAGCCCTGGGGGACAGGGCGGGGAATATGGCTACACCTTC.

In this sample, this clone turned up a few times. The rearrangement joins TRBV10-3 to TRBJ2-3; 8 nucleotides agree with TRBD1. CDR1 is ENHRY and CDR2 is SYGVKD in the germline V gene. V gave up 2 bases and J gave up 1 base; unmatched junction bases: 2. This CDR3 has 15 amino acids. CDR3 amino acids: CAISEPGQGTDTQYF. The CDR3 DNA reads TGTGCCATCAGTGAGCCGGGACAGGGCACAGATACGCAGTATTTT.

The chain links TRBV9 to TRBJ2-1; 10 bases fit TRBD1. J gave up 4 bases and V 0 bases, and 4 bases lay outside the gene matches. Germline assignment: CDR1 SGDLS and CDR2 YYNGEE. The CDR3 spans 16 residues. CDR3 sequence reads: CASSVGGTGEYNEQFF. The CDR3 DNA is TGTGCCAGCAGCGTAGGTGGGACAGGGGAGTACAATGAGCAGTTCTTC.

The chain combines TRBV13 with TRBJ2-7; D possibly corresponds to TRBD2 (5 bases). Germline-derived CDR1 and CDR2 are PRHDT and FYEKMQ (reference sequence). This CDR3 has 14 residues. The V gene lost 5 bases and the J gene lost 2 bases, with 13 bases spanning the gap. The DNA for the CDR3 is TGTGCCAGCAGCAAACGGGGTATCCCCTACGAGCAGTACTTC. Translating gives CASSKRGIPYEQYF.

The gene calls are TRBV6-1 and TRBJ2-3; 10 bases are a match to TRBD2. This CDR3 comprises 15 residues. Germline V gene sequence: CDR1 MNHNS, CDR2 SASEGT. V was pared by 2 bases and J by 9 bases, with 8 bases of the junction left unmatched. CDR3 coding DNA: TGTGCCAGCAGTGAAAACGTAGCGGGAGGTGGGACGCAGTATTTT. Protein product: CASSENVAGGGTQYF.

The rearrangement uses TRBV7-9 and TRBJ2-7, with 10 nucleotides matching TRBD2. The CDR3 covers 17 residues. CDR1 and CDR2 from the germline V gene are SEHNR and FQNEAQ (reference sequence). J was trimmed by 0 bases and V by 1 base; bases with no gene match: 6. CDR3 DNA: TGTGCCAGCAGCTTAGGGCTAGCGGGAGTACGCTCCTACGAGCAGTACTTC. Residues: CASSLGLAGVRSYEQYF.

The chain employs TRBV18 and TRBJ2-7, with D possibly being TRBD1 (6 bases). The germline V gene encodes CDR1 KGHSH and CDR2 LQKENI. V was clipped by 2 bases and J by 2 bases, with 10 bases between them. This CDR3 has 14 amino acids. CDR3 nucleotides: TGTGCCAGCTCACCAACAGGGAACACCTACGAGCAGTACTTC. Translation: CASSPTGNTYEQYF.

CDR3 sequence reads: CASSETSGNVYNEQFF. The CDR3 region has the DNA TGTGCCAGCAGCGAAACTAGCGGAAATGTCTACAATGAGCAGTTCTTC. This chain joins TRBV28 and TRBJ2-1; 8 bases line up with TRBD2. Germline-derived CDR1 and CDR2 are MDHEN and SYDVKM. This CDR3 comprises 16 residues. V trimming: 6 bases; J trimming: 3 bases; junction bases outside the gene matches: 10.

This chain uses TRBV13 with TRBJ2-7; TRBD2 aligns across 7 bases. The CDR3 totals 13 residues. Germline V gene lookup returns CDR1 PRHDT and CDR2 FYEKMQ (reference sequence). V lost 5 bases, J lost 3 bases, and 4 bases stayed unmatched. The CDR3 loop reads CASSPKRGYEQYF. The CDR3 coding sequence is TGTGCCAGCAGCCCAAAGCGGGGCTACGAGCAGTACTTC.

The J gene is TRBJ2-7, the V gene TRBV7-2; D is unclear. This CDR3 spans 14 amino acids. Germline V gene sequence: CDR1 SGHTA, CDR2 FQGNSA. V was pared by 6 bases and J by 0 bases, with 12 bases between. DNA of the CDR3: TGTGCCAGCAGTAATCAGGCAAACTCCTACGAGCAGTACTTC. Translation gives CASSNQANSYEQYF.

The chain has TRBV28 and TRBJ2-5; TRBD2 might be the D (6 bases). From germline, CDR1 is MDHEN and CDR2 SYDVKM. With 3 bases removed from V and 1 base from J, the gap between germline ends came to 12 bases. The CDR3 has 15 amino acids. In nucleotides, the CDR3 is TGTGCCAGCAGTTTGGGAGGTGTATCCCAAGAGACCCAGTACTTC. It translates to CASSLGGVSQETQYF. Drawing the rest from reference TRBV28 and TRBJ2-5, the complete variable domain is DVKVTQSSRYLVKRTGEKVFLECVQDMDHENMFWYRQDPGLGLRLIYFSYDVKMKEKGDIPEGYSVSREKKERFSLILESASTNQTSMYLCASSLGGVSQETQYFGPGTRLLVL.

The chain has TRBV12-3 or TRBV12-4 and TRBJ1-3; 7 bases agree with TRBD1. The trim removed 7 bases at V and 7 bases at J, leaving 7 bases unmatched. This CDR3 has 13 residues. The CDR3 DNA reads TGTGCCAGCACAGAGACAGGGAGGAACACCATATATTTT. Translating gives CASTETGRNTIYF.

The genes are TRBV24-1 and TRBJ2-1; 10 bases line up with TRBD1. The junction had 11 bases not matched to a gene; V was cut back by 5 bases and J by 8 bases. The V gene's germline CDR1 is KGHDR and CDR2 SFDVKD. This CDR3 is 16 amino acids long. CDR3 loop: CATSGNPGQGTDEQFF. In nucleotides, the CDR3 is TGTGCCACCAGTGGCAATCCGGGACAGGGGACAGATGAGCAGTTCTTC.

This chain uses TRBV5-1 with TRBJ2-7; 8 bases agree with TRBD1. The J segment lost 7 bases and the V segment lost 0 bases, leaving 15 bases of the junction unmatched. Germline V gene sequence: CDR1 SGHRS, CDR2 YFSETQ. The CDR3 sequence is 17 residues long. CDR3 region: CASSLGQGASSYEEQYF. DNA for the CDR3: TGCGCCAGCAGCTTGGGCCAGGGGGCGAGCTCCTACGAAGAGCAGTACTTC.

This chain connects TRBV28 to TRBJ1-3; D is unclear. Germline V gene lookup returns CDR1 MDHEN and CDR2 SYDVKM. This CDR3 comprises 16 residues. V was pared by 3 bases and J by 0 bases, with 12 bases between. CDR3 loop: CASSFPGGLSGNTIYF. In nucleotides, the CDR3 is TGTGCCAGCAGTTTTCCAGGCGGACTCTCTGGAAACACCATATATTTT.